The 29 T cell receptor beta chains listed next were all sequenced from one sample in a study of blood T cell repertoires in COVID-19. Sequencing used immunoSEQ multiplex PCR; TCRdb keeps in-frame clones, though not all of them. The table has under 350,000 clones, more than 85% seen once. What was sequenced was peripheral blood. These receptors originate from a middle-aged man with acute or convalescent COVID-19.

This CDR3 is CASSQRGPYEQYF. The CDR3 DNA reads TGTGCCAGCAGCCAAAGGGGGCCCTACGAGCAGTACTTC. The chain is built from TRBV3-1 (or the pseudogene TRBV3-2) and TRBJ2-7; 7 bases are shared with TRBD1. CDR3 size: 13 residues. Trimming removed 2 bases from V and 2 bases from J; junction bases left unmatched: 0. The V gene's germline CDR1 is LGHDT and CDR2 YNNKEL (reference sequence).

The chain has TRBV10-2 and TRBJ2-7; 7 bases align to TRBD1. J gave up 0 bases and V 6 bases, and 8 bases lay outside the gene matches. The CDR3 has 15 residues. Germline CDR1 is WSHSY and CDR2 is SAAADI. CDR3 bases: TGCGCCAGCAGCGGGACAGCCATGAGCTCCTACGAGCAGTACTTC. Protein: CASSGTAMSSYEQYF.

The V and J genes are TRBV11-2 and TRBJ1-4; TRBD1 agrees at 7 bases. This CDR3 is built from 14 residues. Trimming took 7 bases from V and 8 from J; bases not matched to a gene: 10. The V gene's germline CDR1 is SGHAT and CDR2 FQNNGV. This CDR3 reads CASNDDRVGEKLFF. Here the CDR3 DNA reads TGTGCCAGCAATGACGACAGGGTGGGCGAAAAACTGTTTTTT.

V is TRBV7-3 and J is TRBJ2-1; D uncertain. CDR3 length: 14 residues. Looked up from germline, CDR1 is SGHTA and CDR2 is FQGTGA. The V and J ends lost 2 bases and 0 bases respectively, with 5 bases between them. The CDR3 protein is CASSLYSSYNEQFF. The DNA of the CDR3 is TGTGCCAGCAGCTTATACAGCTCCTACAATGAGCAGTTCTTC.

The chain links TRBV3-1 (or the pseudogene TRBV3-2) to TRBJ2-7; 7 bases map to TRBD1. The V gene's germline CDR1 is LGHDT and CDR2 YNNKEL (reference sequence). V trimming: 1 base; J trimming: 4 bases; junction bases outside the gene matches: 7. The CDR3 runs 15 residues. This CDR3 is CASSQGSGGTYEQYF. DNA of the CDR3: TGTGCCAGCAGCCAAGGATCAGGGGGTACATACGAGCAGTACTTC.

The chain links TRBV19 to TRBJ1-1; D unresolved. V lost 5 bases to trimming and J lost 1 base, with 11 bases between them. The germline CDR1 and CDR2 sequences are LNHDA and SQIVND (reference sequence). The CDR3 loop spans 14 amino acids. The CDR3 DNA is TGTGCCAGTAGTGTTTGGGCAGGGAACACTGAAGCTTTCTTT. It codes for CASSVWAGNTEAFF. Together with reference TRBV19 and TRBJ1-1, the CDR3 gives the full variable domain: DGGITQSPKYLFRKEGQNVTLSCEQNLNHDAMYWYRQDPGQGLRLIYYSQIVNDFQKGDIAEGYSVSREKKESFPLTVTSAQKNPTAFYLCASSVWAGNTEAFFGQGTRLTVV.

CDR3 in amino acids: CASSLDTGPGELFF. CDR3 coding DNA: TGCGCCAGCAGCTTGGATACAGGGCCCGGGGAGCTGTTTTTT. The rearrangement links TRBV5-1 to TRBJ2-2; D is perhaps TRBD1 (6 bases). This CDR3 has 14 amino acids. V was clipped by 0 bases and J by 6 bases, with 9 bases between them. Per the germline V gene, CDR1 is SGHRS and CDR2 is YFSETQ.

Notes on this clone: A junction end diverges from the germline sequence, so it may reflect a read error. The V gene is TRBV4-1, the J gene TRBJ2-7; TRBD1 aligns across 12 bases. The CDR3 is 15 amino acids. Germline CDR1 is MGHRA and CDR2 is YSYEKL. CDR3 bases: TGCGCCAGCAGCCAAGATATGGGACAGGGGGCTCCCCAGGGCTTC. As protein: CASSQDMGQGAPQGF.

CDR3 coding DNA: TGCGCCAGCAGCCCGCCTACAGGGGTAATAGATACGCAGTATTTT. Translated: CASSPPTGVIDTQYF. The chain joins TRBV5-1 to TRBJ2-3; 7 bases map to TRBD1. The CDR3 sequence is 15 residues long. V was pared by 4 bases and J by 5 bases, with 10 bases of the junction left unmatched. Germline CDR1 and CDR2: SGHRS and YFSETQ.

The chain joins TRBV20-1 to TRBJ1-1; possibly TRBD1 for D (5 bases). CDR3 length: 11 amino acids. Germline V gene lookup returns CDR1 DFQATT and CDR2 SNEGSKA (reference sequence). The V and J ends lost 5 bases and 4 bases respectively, with 8 bases between them. In nucleotides, the CDR3 is TGCAGTGCTTCAGGGATCACTGAAGCTTTCTTT. It specifies CSASGITEAFF.

The gene calls are TRBV27 and TRBJ2-5, with D tentatively TRBD1 (5 bases). Germline CDR1 is MNHEY and CDR2 is SMNVEV (reference sequence). V was pared by 4 bases and J by 1 base, with 13 bases between. There are 15 residues in the CDR3. CDR3: CASSSLQVAQETQYF. Written as DNA, the CDR3 is TGTGCCAGCAGTTCGTTACAGGTGGCCCAAGAGACCCAGTACTTC.

Notes on this clone: Sequence at one end of the junction differs from germline and may be a read error. The rearrangement uses TRBV18 and TRBJ2-1; 9 bases fit TRBD2. Germline V CDR1 and CDR2: KGHSH, LQKENI. The CDR3 extends over 15 amino acids. CDR3 region: CASSPGVPSGKALVF. CDR3 coding DNA: TGTGCCAGCTCACCAGGGGTGCCTAGCGGGAAGGCCTTAGTCTTC.

The chain links TRBV6-5 to TRBJ1-2; possibly TRBD1 for D (6 bases). The CDR3 is 15 residues long. The V and J ends lost 6 bases and 1 base respectively, with 15 bases between them. Per the germline V gene, CDR1 is MNHEY and CDR2 is SVGAGI. CDR3 loop: CASRRTANFNYGYTF. CDR3 sequence (DNA): TGTGCCAGCAGGCGGACAGCAAATTTTAACTATGGCTACACCTTC.

The V and J genes are TRBV28 and TRBJ1-2; tentative D call: TRBD1 (5 bases). Trimming removed 8 bases from V and 8 bases from J, with 24 bases in between. The CDR3 is 15 amino acids. In germline, CDR1 is MDHEN, CDR2 SYDVKM. The CDR3 DNA reads as TGTGCCAGCCGACCGTCTTCGGGGGTCTCCTGGGGCTACACCTTC. Its translation: CASRPSSGVSWGYTF.

This clone has just one count. The chain couples TRBV24-1 to TRBJ2-1; tentatively, D is TRBD2 (7 bases). The CDR3 is 15 residues long. Germline CDR1 reads KGHDR; CDR2 reads SFDVKD. Trimming pared 1 base from V and 5 bases from J, leaving 11 bases between. This CDR3 reads CATSDFRGAHNEQFF. The CDR3 region has the DNA TGTGCCACCAGTGATTTTCGGGGGGCTCACAATGAGCAGTTCTTC.

The V and J genes are TRBV3-1 (or the pseudogene TRBV3-2) and TRBJ1-3, with D perhaps TRBD1 (5 bases). The germline gives CDR1 LGHDT, CDR2 YNNKEL (reference sequence). V was clipped by 4 bases and J by 3 bases, with 19 bases between them. The CDR3 has 17 residues. In nucleotides, the CDR3 is TGTGCCAGCAGCCCCCCCAAGGCGGGGGTAGGTGGAAACACCATATATTTT. Residues: CASSPPKAGVGGNTIYF.

The chain has TRBV2 and TRBJ1-1; 10 nucleotides agree with TRBD1. The trim removed 6 bases at V and 10 bases at J, leaving 8 bases unmatched. CDR3 length: 13 amino acids. Looked up from germline, CDR1 is SNHLY and CDR2 is FYNNEI. The CDR3 here is CASRYGTGEVAFF. In DNA form, the CDR3 reads TGTGCCAGCAGATACGGGACAGGGGAAGTAGCTTTCTTT.

V and J are TRBV29-1 and TRBJ2-6, with TRBD1 identical over 11 bases. The J segment lost 0 bases and the V segment lost 3 bases, leaving 7 bases of the junction unmatched. CDR3 length: 18 residues. From germline, CDR1 is SQVTM and CDR2 ANQGSEA. The CDR3: CSVEIVGTGGSGANVLTF. The CDR3 region has the DNA TGCAGCGTTGAGATTGTAGGGACAGGGGGCTCTGGGGCCAACGTCCTGACTTTC.

The chain links TRBV9 to TRBJ1-2; 8 positions agree with TRBD1. The CDR3 has 16 amino acids. The V and J ends lost 4 bases and 1 base, in that order; junction bases with no gene match: 9. The V gene's germline CDR1 is SGDLS and CDR2 YYNGEE. The CDR3 reads CASSSFGQGGNYGYTF. CDR3 nucleotides: TGTGCCAGCAGCTCATTCGGACAGGGTGGTAACTATGGCTACACCTTC. The variable domain in full, with the rest retrieved from reference TRBV9 and TRBJ1-2, is DSGVTQTPKHLITATGQRVTLRCSPRSGDLSVYWYQQSLDQGLQFLIQYYNGEERAKGNILERFSAQQFPDLHSELNLSSLELGDSALYFCASSSFGQGGNYGYTFGSGTRLTVV.

The V gene is TRBV5-4, the J gene TRBJ2-2, with TRBD2 matching over 9 bases. The germline gives CDR1 SGHNT, CDR2 YYREEE (reference sequence). Trimming cost V 1 base and J 8 bases; bases outside gene matches: 9. The CDR3 is 16 residues long. DNA for the CDR3: TGTGCCAGCAGCTTGACAAGGACTAGCGATCAAGGGGAGCTGTTTTTT. Translating it yields CASSLTRTSDQGELFF.

The chain carries TRBV5-1 and TRBJ2-1; 7 bases match TRBD2. After removal of 4 bases from V and 4 bases from J, the junction contained 14 bases not matched to a gene. Germline-derived CDR1 and CDR2 are SGHRS and YFSETQ. This CDR3 is 17 amino acids long. CDR3 region: CASSPLSSGGIYNEQFF. Written as DNA, the CDR3 is TGCGCCAGCAGCCCCTTATCTAGCGGAGGGATATACAATGAGCAGTTCTTC.

The CDR3, as DNA: TGTGCTAGTGGTTTGGTACTAAGCGGGGCCACCTACGAGCAGTACTTC. Encoded protein: CASGLVLSGATYEQYF. V is TRBV12-5 and J is TRBJ2-7, with 7 bases lining up with TRBD2. Per the germline V gene, CDR1 is LGHNT and CDR2 is FRNRAP. This CDR3 comprises 16 residues. After removal of 0 bases from V and 2 bases from J, the junction contained 7 bases not matched to a gene.

V is TRBV6-5 and J is TRBJ1-2, with TRBD1 identical over 9 bases. The CDR3 loop spans 13 amino acids. V gave up 6 bases and J gave up 8 bases; unmatched junction bases: 7. The germline CDR1 and CDR2 sequences are MNHEY and SVGAGI. The DNA of the CDR3 is TGTGCCAGCAGCCCCGGGACAGGGCAAGGCTACACCTTC. This translates into CASSPGTGQGYTF.

This clone has only one observation. J is TRBJ1-2 and V is TRBV7-9; TRBD1 matches 10 bases. Germline V gene lookup returns CDR1 SEHNR and CDR2 FQNEAQ (reference sequence). V gave up 2 bases and J gave up 6 bases; unmatched junction bases: 6. The CDR3 has 15 amino acids. The CDR3 reads CASSLWDRGGNGYTF. The CDR3 DNA sequence: TGTGCCAGCAGCTTATGGGACAGGGGAGGGAATGGCTACACCTTC.

The rearrangement links TRBV9 to TRBJ2-7; TRBD1 is a possible D gene (6 bases). Trimming removed 3 bases from V and 2 bases from J, with 15 bases in between. This CDR3 has 15 residues. The germline V gene has CDR1 SGDLS and CDR2 YYNGEE. The CDR3 loop is CASSETGTPTYEQYF. CDR3 DNA sequence: TGTGCCAGCAGCGAGACCGGGACACCGACCTACGAGCAGTACTTC. Full variable domain (outside the CDR3, taken from reference TRBV9 and TRBJ2-7): DSGVTQTPKHLITATGQRVTLRCSPRSGDLSVYWYQQSLDQGLQFLIQYYNGEERAKGNILERFSAQQFPDLHSELNLSSLELGDSALYFCASSETGTPTYEQYFGPGTRLTVT.

This clone appeared once. The J gene is TRBJ1-3, the V gene TRBV7-9, with 7 bases identical to TRBD1. In germline, CDR1 is SEHNR, CDR2 FQNEAQ (reference sequence). V dropped 5 bases and J dropped 4; count of bases not matched to a gene: 5. This CDR3 region has 14 residues. For the CDR3, the DNA is TGTGCCAGCAGCCCCAGGACAGGAGGAAACACCATATATTTT. This encodes CASSPRTGGNTIYF.

This clone was seen a few times. The chain has TRBV5-1 and TRBJ2-1, with TRBD1 identical over 10 bases. Trimming cost V 0 bases and J 7 bases; bases outside gene matches: 4. Germline-derived CDR1 and CDR2 are SGHRS and YFSETQ. CDR3 length: 15 residues. CDR3: CASSLGGTGVNEQFF. The CDR3 coding sequence is TGCGCCAGCAGCTTGGGTGGGACAGGGGTAAATGAGCAGTTCTTC. The full variable domain, in which reference TRBV5-1 and TRBJ2-1 provide the parts outside the CDR3, is KAGVTQTPRYLIKTRGQQVTLSCSPISGHRSVSWYQQTPGQGLQFLFEYFSETQRNKGNFPGRFSGRQFSNSRSEMNVSTLELGDSALYLCASSLGGTGVNEQFFGPGTRLTVL.

The rearrangement links TRBV12-5 to TRBJ2-3; no definite D call. V lost 9 bases and J lost 2, with 12 bases in between. Germline assignment: CDR1 LGHNT and CDR2 FRNRAP. This CDR3 spans 13 amino acids. The CDR3 is CASHPAATDTQYF. The DNA for the CDR3 is TGTGCTAGCCACCCCGCGGCCACAGATACGCAGTATTTT.

This chain uses TRBV7-2 with TRBJ2-7; no definite D call. CDR1 and CDR2 from the germline V gene are SGHTA and FQGNSA. There are 14 residues in the CDR3. Trimming cost V 6 bases and J 0 bases, with 12 bases left between them. CDR3 sequence reads: CASSPDSSSYEQYF. Here the CDR3 DNA reads TGTGCCAGCAGTCCAGACTCATCCTCCTACGAGCAGTACTTC.